Each of the 6 T cell receptor beta chains below was sequenced from the same sample in a study of identifying expanded T cells in peripheral blood. Clones were sequenced by immunoSEQ multiplex PCR, and TCRdb holds only the in-frame ones, with some missing. There are 100,000 to 110,000 clones in the sample; 88% occur only once, and 5.5% to 6.5% lies in the top ten. The specimen sequenced was blood. The receptor set was obtained from a person aged 18 to 75 in good health.

The genes are TRBV7-9 and TRBJ2-7; TRBD1 aligns across 7 bases. V lost 5 bases to trimming and J lost 1 base; unmatched junction nucleotides: 14. The CDR3 consists of 17 residues. Germline V lookup: CDR1 SEHNR, CDR2 FQNEAQ (reference sequence). Here the CDR3 reads CASSPTGPSLRSYEQYF. The DNA of the CDR3 is TGTGCCAGCAGCCCGACAGGGCCCAGCCTCCGATCCTACGAGCAGTACTTC.

V is TRBV5-1 and J is TRBJ1-2; D gene unclear. This CDR3 is built from 16 residues. V shed 0 bases and J shed 1 base, with 13 bases lying between them. Germline V lookup: CDR1 SGHRS, CDR2 YFSETQ. CDR3 in amino acids: CASSLGQRNFNYGYTF. CDR3 DNA: TGCGCCAGCAGCTTGGGACAAAGAAACTTTAACTATGGCTACACCTTC.

The chain couples TRBV7-3 to TRBJ2-5; D is tentatively TRBD1 or TRBD2 (5 bases each). Germline V gene lookup returns CDR1 SGHTA and CDR2 FQGTGA. Trimming stripped 5 bases from V and 1 base from J, with 8 bases between. This CDR3 region has 13 residues. CDR3 sequence reads: CASSQGRQETQYF. DNA of the CDR3: TGTGCCAGCAGCCAGGGACGCCAAGAGACCCAGTACTTC. Full variable domain (remainder filled in from reference TRBV7-3 and TRBJ2-5): GAGVSQTPSNKVTEKGKYVELRCDPISGHTALYWYRQSLGQGPEFLIYFQGTGAADDSGLPNDRFFAVRPEGSVSTLKIQRTERGDSAVYLCASSQGRQETQYFGPGTRLLVL.

The CDR3 is CASSQAGDGYGYTF. CDR3 nucleotide sequence: TGCGCCAGCAGCCAGGCCGGGGATGGGTATGGCTACACCTTC. The chain links TRBV4-1 to TRBJ1-2; the D is unclear. This CDR3 spans 14 amino acids. Germline V gives CDR1 MGHRA, CDR2 YSYEKL. V lost 3 bases and J 5 bases, leaving 13 bases between the germline ends.

This clone was observed a single time. V and J are TRBV7-2 and TRBJ1-5; no clear D gene. V was cut by 1 base and J by 1 base, with 8 bases left in between. The CDR3 length is 15 residues. Germline CDR1 and CDR2: SGHTA and FQGNSA. In DNA form, the CDR3 reads TGTGCCAGCAGCTTAGGCCGGGGAAGCAATCAGCCCCAGCATTTT. Amino acid sequence: CASSLGRGSNQPQHF.

The J gene is TRBJ1-1, the V gene TRBV29-1, with D possibly matching TRBD1 (5 bases). V dropped 1 base and J dropped 12 bases, with 9 bases sitting between them. Per germline, CDR1 SQVTM and CDR2 ANQGSEA. The CDR3 totals 10 residues. The CDR3 sequence: CSVEGRVPFF. CDR3 in DNA: TGCAGCGTTGAAGGCAGGGTCCCTTTCTTT.